The source of this T cell receptor (beta chain) is a study of metastatic and nonmetastatic thyroid tumors. TCRdb redid the clone calls on the PCR reads using MiXCR. The table shows about 85,000 clones, with roughly 8.6% occurring only once. This clone was counted many times. Not a single patient had been given any form of treatment at any point before undergoing thyroid surgery. CDR3 length: 16 residues. Germline values: CDR1 PRHDT, CDR2 FYEKMQ (reference sequence). V dropped 8 bases and J dropped 1; count of bases not matched to a gene: 9. Sample: blood. This chain uses TRBV13 with TRBJ2-2, with TRBD1 matching over 8 bases. This TCR was sampled from a female donor with papillary thyroid cancer or a benign thyroid nodule (not recorded which). Some clones in this sample may be carry-over from other donors' samples. The CDR3 coding sequence is TGTGCCAGCCGAGTAGCCGGACAGGGGAACACCGGGGAGCTGTTTTTT. Translation gives CASRVAGQGNTGELFF.